This TCR beta chain was sequenced in a study of blood T cell repertoires in COVID-19 (dated by TCRdb to 2018 to 2020). General notes on the study: The collaborator samples originated in the United States, Italy and Spain and spanned the acute and convalescent phases of COVID-19. The prospective study material was composed of cDNA or gDNA derived from T cells, B-cell-depleted T cells, or PBMCs. The repertoires were released in a freely available public database intended as a resource for research on the immune response to SARS-CoV-2. HLA class I and class II types, where available, came from metadata supplied by the sample provider rather than from assay-based typing. Sample metadata almost always included a de-identified subject ID, COVID-19 status, age in years and sex. The samples were drawn from two sources: the first 160 participants of the ongoing ImmuneRACE study, and 1,254 subjects contributed by 6 global collaborators. Deeply sampled blood TCRbeta repertoires from subjects exposed to, actively infected with, or recovered from COVID-19 were included in the dataset. Here is what the overall study found, with its caveats: Clinical and demographic metadata were provided uncurated, with the amount varying by source and participant.

The CDR3 covers 13 residues, taking in both the cysteine and the phenylalanine. This entry keeps only the CDR3 DNA: 39 bases, framed from base 1. Deletion took 7 bases off V and 7 bases off J, with a span of 19 bases between the germline ends. Taken from the germline V gene, the CDR1 and CDR2 loops are SQVTM and ANQGSEA. TCRbeta CDR3 regions were amplified from genomic DNA using the immunoSEQ Assay, a bias-controlled multiplex PCR. Concerning the study's data processing: Nucleated cell counts per sample were estimated from amplification of reference gene primers within the assay. To quantify the absolute abundance of each unique TCRbeta CDR3 rearrangement, sequence reads were collapsed and filtered. For each sample, productive Simpson clonality was calculated as the square root of Simpson's diversity index across productive rearrangements. Entries here come from immuneACCESS through TCRdb and include only in-frame sequences with V and J called. Some clones fail to appear in such tables; in the studies checked, an unresolved V gene covers under half of the shortfall, and the cause of the remainder is unknown. D and trimming come from the DNA, and the V and J calls and clone size come from that table. The sample table contains around 110,000 clones; only one count was recorded for around 83% of them. The ten largest make up 7.9% of the sample.

Whole blood was collected in K2EDTA tubes by collaborating institutions according to the institutions' own protocols. For TCRbeta analysis, collaborators shipped samples as frozen whole blood, isolated PBMCs, or DNA extracted from either of those sample types. This clone was observed once. Its antigen specificity is not known. No qualities accompany the bases; no much larger clone lies one base away. The sequence was obtained from a man aged 65 to 79 with acute or convalescent COVID-19. Rearrangement joined TRBV29-1 to TRBJ1-2; the D gene cannot be resolved reliably. Sequences were obtained from peripheral blood. The DNA sequence is TGCAGCGCGAAAACGAGAGGGCTGGCTGGCTACACCTTC. Its coded protein is CSAKTRGLAGYTF.